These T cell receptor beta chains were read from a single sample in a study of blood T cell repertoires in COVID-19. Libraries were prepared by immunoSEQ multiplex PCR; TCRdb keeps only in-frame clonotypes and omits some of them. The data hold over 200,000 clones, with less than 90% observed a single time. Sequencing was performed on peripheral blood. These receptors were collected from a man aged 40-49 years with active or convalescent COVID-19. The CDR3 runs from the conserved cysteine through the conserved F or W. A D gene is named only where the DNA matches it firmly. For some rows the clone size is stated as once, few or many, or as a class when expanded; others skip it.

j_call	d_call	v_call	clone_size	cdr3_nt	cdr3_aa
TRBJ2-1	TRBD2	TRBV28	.	TGTGCCAGCAGGAAAGCGGGAGGAAATGAGCAGTTCTTC	CASRKAGGNEQFF
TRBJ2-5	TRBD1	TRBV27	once	TGTGCCAGCAGTTTATCCGGGTTTTGGGACAGGAAACAAGAGACCCAGTACTTC	CASSLSGFWDRKQETQYF
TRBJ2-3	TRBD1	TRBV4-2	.	TGTGCCAGCAGCCAAGAAGGGGCCGGGACAGTGTCCTTCACAGATACGCAGTATTTT	CASSQEGAGTVSFTDTQYF
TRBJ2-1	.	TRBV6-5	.	TGTGCCAGCAGTTACTCGAATCGCGACAGAGAGCAGTTCTTC	CASSYSNRDREQFF
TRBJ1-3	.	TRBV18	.	TGTGCCAGCTCACCAGCTGACAGACAAGGAAACACCATATATTTT	CASSPADRQGNTIYF
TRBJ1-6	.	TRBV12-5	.	TGTGCTAGTGGTTTGGTACGGAGGGATCCCTATAATTCACCCCTCCACTTT	CASGLVRRDPYNSPLHF
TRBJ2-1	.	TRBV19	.	TGTGCCAGTAGTCTGGACAAGTACAATGAGCAGTTCTTC	CASSLDKYNEQFF
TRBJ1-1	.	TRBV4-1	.	TGCGCCAGCAGCCCCTGGACAGTTGAGACTGAAGCTTTCTTT	CASSPWTVETEAFF
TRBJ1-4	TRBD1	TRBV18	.	TGTGCCAGCTCACCTGGGACAGGGTGGTCAACTAATGAAAAACTGTTTTTT	CASSPGTGWSTNEKLFF
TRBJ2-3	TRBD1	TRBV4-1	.	TGCGCCAGCAGCCAAGAACAGGGGGTCGATACGCAGTATTTT	CASSQEQGVDTQYF
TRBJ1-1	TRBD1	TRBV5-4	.	TGTGCCAGCAGCTTGGAATGGACAGGGGATACTGAAGCTTTCTTT	CASSLEWTGDTEAFF
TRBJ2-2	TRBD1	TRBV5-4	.	TGTGCCAGCAGCTTGCTAGGGGGACAGGGGGCTCTTATCGGGGAGCTGTTTTTT	CASSLLGGQGALIGELFF
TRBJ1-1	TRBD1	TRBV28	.	TGTGCCAGCACTCGGGACAGGGGGGCTGAAGCTTTCTTT	CASTRDRGAEAFF
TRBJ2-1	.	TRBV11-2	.	TGTGCCAGCAGCTCGACAGGTTTGAGCTCCTACAATGAGCAGTTCTTC	CASSSTGLSSYNEQFF
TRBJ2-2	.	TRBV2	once	TGTGCCAGCAGTGAAACGGGACTTGAGACCGGGGAGCTGTTTTTT	CASSETGLETGELFF
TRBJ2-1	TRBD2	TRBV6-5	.	TGTGCCAGCGGGCGGACTAGCGGGGGGGAGCAGTTCTTC	CASGRTSGGEQFF
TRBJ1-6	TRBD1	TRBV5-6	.	TGTGCCAGCAGCTTCTACTCAGGGGGCATCTCACCCCTCCACTTT	CASSFYSGGISPLHF
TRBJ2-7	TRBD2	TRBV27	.	TGTGCCAGCAGTTTCCTAGCGGGCTCCTCCTACGAGCAGTACTTC	CASSFLAGSSYEQYF
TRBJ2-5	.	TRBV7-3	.	TGTGCCAGCAGCCCATCCTCGGCGGAAGGAGAGACCCAGTACTTC	CASSPSSAEGETQYF
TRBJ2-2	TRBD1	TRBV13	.	TGTGCCAGCAGCCCCGGACAGGGGGCAATCGGGGAGCTGTTTTTT	CASSPGQGAIGELFF
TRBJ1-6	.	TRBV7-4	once	TGTGCCAGCAGCTTTCACAGGCGGGGATCACCCCTCCACTTT	CASSFHRRGSPLHF
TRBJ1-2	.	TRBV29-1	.	TGCAGCGTTTCGGCAGGTCGGAACTATGGCTACACCTTC	CSVSAGRNYGYTF
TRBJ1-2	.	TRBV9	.	TGTGCCAGCAGCGTAGCGGACACCGGACGGCCCTGGGGCTACACCTTC	CASSVADTGRPWGYTF
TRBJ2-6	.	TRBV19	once	TGTGCCAGTAGTAGAGAAGAGGGGGGCGGGAGAGCTGGGGCCAACGTCCTGACTTTC	CASSREEGGGRAGANVLTF
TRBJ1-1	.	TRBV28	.	TGTGCCAGCATATCGAACACTGAAGCTTTCTTT	CASISNTEAFF
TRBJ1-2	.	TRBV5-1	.	TGCGCCAGCAGTTTTTATGCGACTGAGCCTTACACCTTC	CASSFYATEPYTF
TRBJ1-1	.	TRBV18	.	TGTGCCAGCTCACCAGCAGTTAAGAACACTGAAGCTTTCTTT	CASSPAVKNTEAFF
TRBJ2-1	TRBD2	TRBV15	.	TGTGCCACCAGCAGAGGGGTGGCTAGCGGGGGGGAAGGTGAGCAGTTCTTC	CATSRGVASGGEGEQFF
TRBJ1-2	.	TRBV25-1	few	TGTGCCAGCAGTGACAGGGCCATTGGCTACACCTTC	CASSDRAIGYTF
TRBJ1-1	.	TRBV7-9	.	TGTGCCAGCAGCAATCCCAGGATCACTGAAGCTTTCTTT	CASSNPRITEAFF
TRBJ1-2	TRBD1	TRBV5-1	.	TGCGCCAGCTTTTCAGGGGGTTCAGACTATGGCTACACCTTC	CASFSGGSDYGYTF
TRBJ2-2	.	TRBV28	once	TGTGCCAGCAGTTTAAGCCAAGCGAACACCGGGGAGCTGTTTTTT	CASSLSQANTGELFF
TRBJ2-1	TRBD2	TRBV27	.	TGTGCCAGCAGTTTTCTAGCGGGAGGTACCCCCTACAATGAGCAGTTCTTC	CASSFLAGGTPYNEQFF
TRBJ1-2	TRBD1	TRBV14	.	TGTGCCAGCAGCCAAGATTACTGGACAGGCTATGGCTACACCTTC	CASSQDYWTGYGYTF
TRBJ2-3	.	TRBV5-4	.	TGTGCCAGCAGCTTGGCTATGGGTAGCGGACTTCTCACAGATACGCAGTATTTT	CASSLAMGSGLLTDTQYF
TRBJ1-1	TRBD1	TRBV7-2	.	TGTGCCAGCAGCTCGAGACAGGGAAGCACTGAAGCTTTCTTT	CASSSRQGSTEAFF